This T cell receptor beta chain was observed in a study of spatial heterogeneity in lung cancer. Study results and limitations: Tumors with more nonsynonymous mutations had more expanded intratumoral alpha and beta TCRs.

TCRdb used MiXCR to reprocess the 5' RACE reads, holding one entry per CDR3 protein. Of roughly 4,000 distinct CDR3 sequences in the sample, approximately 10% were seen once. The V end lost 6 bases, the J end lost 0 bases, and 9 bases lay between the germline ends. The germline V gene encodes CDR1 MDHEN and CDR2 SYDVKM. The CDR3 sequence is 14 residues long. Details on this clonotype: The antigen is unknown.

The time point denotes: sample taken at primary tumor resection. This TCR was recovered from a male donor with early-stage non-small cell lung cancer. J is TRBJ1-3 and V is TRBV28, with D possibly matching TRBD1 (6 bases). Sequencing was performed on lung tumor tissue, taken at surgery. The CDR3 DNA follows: TGTGCCAGCAGCCGAGGGGGCTCTGGAAACACCATATATTTT. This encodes CASSRGGSGNTIYF. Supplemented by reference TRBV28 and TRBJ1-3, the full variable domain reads DVKVTQSSRYLVKRTGEKVFLECVQDMDHENMFWYRQDPGLGLRLIYFSYDVKMKEKGDIPEGYSVSREKKERFSLILESASTNQTSMYLCASSRGGSGNTIYFGEGSWLTVV.